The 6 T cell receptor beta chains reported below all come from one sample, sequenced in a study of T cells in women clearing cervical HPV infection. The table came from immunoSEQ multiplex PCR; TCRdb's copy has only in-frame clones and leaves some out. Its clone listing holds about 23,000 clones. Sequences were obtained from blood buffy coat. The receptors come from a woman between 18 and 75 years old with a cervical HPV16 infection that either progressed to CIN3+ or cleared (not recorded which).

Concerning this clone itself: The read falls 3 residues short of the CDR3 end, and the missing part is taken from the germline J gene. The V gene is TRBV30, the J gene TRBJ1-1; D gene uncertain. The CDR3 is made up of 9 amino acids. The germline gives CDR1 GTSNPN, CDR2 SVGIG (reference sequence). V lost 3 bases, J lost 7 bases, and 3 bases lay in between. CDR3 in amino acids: CAWSVEAFF. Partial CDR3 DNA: TGTGCCTGGAGCGTTGAA.

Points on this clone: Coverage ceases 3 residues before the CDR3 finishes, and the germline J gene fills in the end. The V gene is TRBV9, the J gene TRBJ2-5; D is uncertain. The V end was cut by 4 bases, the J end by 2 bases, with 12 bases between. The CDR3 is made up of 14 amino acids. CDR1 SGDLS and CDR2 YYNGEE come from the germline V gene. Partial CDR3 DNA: TGTGCCAGCAGCCCTCGTGTACAGCAAGAGACC. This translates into CASSPRVQQET. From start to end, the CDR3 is CASSPRVQQETQYF.

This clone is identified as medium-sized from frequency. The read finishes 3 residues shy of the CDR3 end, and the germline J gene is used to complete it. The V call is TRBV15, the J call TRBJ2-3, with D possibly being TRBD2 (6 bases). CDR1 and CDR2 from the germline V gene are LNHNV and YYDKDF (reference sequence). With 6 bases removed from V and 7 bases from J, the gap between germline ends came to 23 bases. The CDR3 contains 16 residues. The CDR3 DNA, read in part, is TGTGCCACCAGTATCAACCGGGACTTTCCCCAGCATACG. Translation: CATSINRDFPQHT. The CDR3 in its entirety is CATSINRDFPQHTQYF.

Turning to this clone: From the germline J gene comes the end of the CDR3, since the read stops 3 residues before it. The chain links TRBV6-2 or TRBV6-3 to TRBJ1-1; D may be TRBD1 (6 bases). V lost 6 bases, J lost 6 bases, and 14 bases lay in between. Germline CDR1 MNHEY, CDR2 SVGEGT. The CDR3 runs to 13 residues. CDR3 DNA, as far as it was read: TGTGCCAGCAGGACACAGGGAACGGCTGAA. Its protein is CASRTQGTAE. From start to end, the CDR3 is CASRTQGTAEAFF.

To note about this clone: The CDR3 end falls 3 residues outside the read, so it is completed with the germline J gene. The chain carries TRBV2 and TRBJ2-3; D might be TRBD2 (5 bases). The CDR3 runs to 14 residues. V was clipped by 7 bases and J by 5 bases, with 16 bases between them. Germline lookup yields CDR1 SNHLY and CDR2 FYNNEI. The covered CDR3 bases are TGTGCCAGCATAGCGTTGGGCGCGGGAGATACG. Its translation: CASIALGAGDT. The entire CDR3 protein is CASIALGAGDTQYF. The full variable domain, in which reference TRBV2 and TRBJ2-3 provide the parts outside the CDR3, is EPEVTQTPSHQVTQMGQEVILRCVPISNHLYFYWYRQILGQKVEFLVSFYNNEISEKSEIFDDQFSVERPDGSNFTLKIRSTKLEDSAMYFCASIALGAGDTQYFGPGTRLTVL.

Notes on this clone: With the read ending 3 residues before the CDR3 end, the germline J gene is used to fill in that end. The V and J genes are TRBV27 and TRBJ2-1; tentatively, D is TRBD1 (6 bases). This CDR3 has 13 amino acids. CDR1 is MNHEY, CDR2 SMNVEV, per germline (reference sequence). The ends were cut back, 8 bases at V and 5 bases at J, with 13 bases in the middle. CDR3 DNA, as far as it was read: TGTGCCAGCCGCAGGACAGCTAACAATGAG. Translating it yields CASRRTANNE. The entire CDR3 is CASRRTANNEQFF.